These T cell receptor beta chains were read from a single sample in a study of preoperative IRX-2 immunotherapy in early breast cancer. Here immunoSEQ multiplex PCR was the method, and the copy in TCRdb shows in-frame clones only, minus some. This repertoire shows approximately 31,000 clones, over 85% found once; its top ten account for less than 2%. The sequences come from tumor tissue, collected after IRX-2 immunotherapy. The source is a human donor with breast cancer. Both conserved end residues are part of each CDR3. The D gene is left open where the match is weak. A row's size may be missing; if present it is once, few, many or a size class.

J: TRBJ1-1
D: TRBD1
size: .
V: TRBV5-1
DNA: TGCGCCAGCAGCAGGACAGGGTCTGGTACTGAAGCTTTCTTT
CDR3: CASSRTGSGTEAFF

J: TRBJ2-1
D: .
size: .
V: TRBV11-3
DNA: TGTGCCAGCAGCCAAGGTCTACGTGGCGGTTACAATGAGCAGTTCTTC
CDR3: CASSQGLRGGYNEQFF

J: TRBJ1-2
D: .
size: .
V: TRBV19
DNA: TGTGCCAGTAGTCCAGGGCCCTATGGCTACACCTTC
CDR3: CASSPGPYGYTF

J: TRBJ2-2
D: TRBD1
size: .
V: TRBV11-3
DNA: TGTGCCAGCAGCCCGGAAGGGACAGGCCCCGGGGAGCTGTTTTTT
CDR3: CASSPEGTGPGELFF

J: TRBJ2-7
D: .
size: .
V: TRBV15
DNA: TGTGCCACCAGCAGAGATTGGCTAGGCCAGGAGCAGTACTTC
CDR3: CATSRDWLGQEQYF

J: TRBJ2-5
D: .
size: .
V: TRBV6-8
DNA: TGTGCCAGCAGTTACAGGGTGCTGGGGCCGTTCCAAGAGACCCAGTACTTC
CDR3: CASSYRVLGPFQETQYF

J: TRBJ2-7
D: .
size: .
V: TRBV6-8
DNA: TGTGCCAGCAGTTATGGGACTGGCGTCTACGAGCAGTACTTC
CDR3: CASSYGTGVYEQYF

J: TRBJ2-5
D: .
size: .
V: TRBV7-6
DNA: TGTGCCAGCAGCCACACGGAAATACAAGAGACCCAGTACTTC
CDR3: CASSHTEIQETQYF

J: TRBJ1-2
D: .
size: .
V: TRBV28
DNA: TGTGCCAGCAGTAAAGGACAGTTTAACTATGGCTACACCTTC
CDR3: CASSKGQFNYGYTF

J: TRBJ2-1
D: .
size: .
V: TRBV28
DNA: TGTGCCAGCAGTTTATACGGCGGGACCAACAATGAGCAGTTCTTC
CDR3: CASSLYGGTNNEQFF

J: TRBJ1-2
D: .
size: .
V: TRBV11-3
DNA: TGTGCCAGCAGCGTTGGAGGGGTTCAATATGGCTACACCTTC
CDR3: CASSVGGVQYGYTF

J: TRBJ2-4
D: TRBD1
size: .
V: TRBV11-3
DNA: TGTGCCAGCAGCTTAGGGACAGGGGCCAAAAACATTCAGTACTTC
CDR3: CASSLGTGAKNIQYF

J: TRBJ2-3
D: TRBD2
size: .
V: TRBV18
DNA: TGTGCCAGCTCACCACCGAGCGGGAGGGATAGCACAGATACGCAGTATTTT
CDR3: CASSPPSGRDSTDTQYF

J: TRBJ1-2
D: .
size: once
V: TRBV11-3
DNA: TGTGCCAGCAGCTTCTTCTCGGTGGGCTATGGCTACACCTTC
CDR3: CASSFFSVGYGYTF

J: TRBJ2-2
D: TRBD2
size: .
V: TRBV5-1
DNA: TGCGCCAGCAGCTTGGGACTAGCGGGAGATGGCACCGGGGAGCTGTTTTTT
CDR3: CASSLGLAGDGTGELFF

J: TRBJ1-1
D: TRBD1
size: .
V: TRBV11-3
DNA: TGTGCCAGCAGCTTGGTTGACAGGGGAGGTTACACTGAAGCTTTCTTT
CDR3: CASSLVDRGGYTEAFF

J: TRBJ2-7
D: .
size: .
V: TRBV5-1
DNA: TGCGCCAGCAGCCCCCAGACCAGCTCCTACGAGCAGTACTTC
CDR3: CASSPQTSSYEQYF

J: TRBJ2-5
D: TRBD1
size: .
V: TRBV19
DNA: TGTGCCAGTAGCCTCCGCCCTCCGGGGACAGGCAACCAAGAGACCCAGTACTTC
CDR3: CASSLRPPGTGNQETQYF

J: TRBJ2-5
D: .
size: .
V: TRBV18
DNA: TGTGCCAGCTCCCCCGCAGCCAAGACCCAGTACTTC
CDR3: CASSPAAKTQYF

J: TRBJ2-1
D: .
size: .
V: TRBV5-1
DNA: TGCGCCAGCAGCTTGTGGGGGCGGGAGAACAATGAGCAGTTCTTC
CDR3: CASSLWGRENNEQFF

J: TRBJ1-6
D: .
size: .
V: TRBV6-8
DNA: TGTGCCAGCAGTTACTCGGGGGGCGCGGATTCACCCCTCCACTTT
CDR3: CASSYSGGADSPLHF

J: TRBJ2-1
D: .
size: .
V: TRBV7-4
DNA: TGTGCCAGCAGCCGCTCCGGGGGAGCGGGAGACCCCAGGGGGAATGAGCAGTTCTTC
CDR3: CASSRSGGAGDPRGNEQFF

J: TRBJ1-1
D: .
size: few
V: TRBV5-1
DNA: TGCGCCAGCAGCTTGGGAGTTGCGCCGGGGGTCACTGAAGCTTTCTTT
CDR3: CASSLGVAPGVTEAFF

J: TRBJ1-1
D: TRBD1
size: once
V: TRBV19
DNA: TGTGCCAGTTGGGACAGGGGGAACACTGAAGCTTTCTTT
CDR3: CASWDRGNTEAFF

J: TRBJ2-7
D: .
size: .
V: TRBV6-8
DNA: TGTGCCAGCGCCGGCGGGGGCACGGGGGGATACGAGCAGTACTTC
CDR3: CASAGGGTGGYEQYF

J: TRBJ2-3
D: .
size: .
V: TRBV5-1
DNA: TGCGCCAGCAGCTCAACAGGGTCCCCAGATACGCAGTATTTT
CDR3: CASSSTGSPDTQYF

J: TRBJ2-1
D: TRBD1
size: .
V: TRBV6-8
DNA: TGTGCCAGCAGGAGCCGGGACAGTTCCTACAATGAGCAGTTCTTC
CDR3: CASRSRDSSYNEQFF

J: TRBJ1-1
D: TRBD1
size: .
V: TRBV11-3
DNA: TGTGCCAGCAGCTTAGGGGGGACAGGGATGGTCCCAACCAGGGGCGCTGAAGCTTTCTTT
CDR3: CASSLGGTGMVPTRGAEAFF

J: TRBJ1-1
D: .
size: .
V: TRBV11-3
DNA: TGTGCCAGCAGCTTGGGAGACAGTCGGATGAACACTGAAGCTTTCTTT
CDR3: CASSLGDSRMNTEAFF

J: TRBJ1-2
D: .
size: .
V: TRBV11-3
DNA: TGTGCCAGCAGCCGTGCTACGGGGCAGCCGGAGTATGGCTACACCTTC
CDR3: CASSRATGQPEYGYTF

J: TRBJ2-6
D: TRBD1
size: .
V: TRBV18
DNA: TGTGCCAGCTCACTACCGCTGGGACAGAAAGGCTCTGGGGCCAACGTCCTGACTTTC
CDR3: CASSLPLGQKGSGANVLTF

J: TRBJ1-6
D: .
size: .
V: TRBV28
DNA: TGTGCCAGCAGTGAATACAGGGACAATTCACCCCTCCACTTT
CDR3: CASSEYRDNSPLHF

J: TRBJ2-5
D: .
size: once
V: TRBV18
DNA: TGTGCCAGCTCCCTGACCCTAGCCGACGGGGAGACCCAGTACTTC
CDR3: CASSLTLADGETQYF